The clone carrying this T cell receptor beta chain was found a few times. Its cognate antigen is unknown. The TCRbeta library was prepared with unique molecular identifiers. TCRdb analysed the PCR reads with MiXCR anew, one entry per CDR3 protein. Of roughly 420,000 distinct CDR3 sequences in the sample, 15% to 20% are singletons; the top ten hold around 28%. This sample was included in a study of T-cell reconstitution after alpha-beta-depleted transplantation in children. Study-level results: Reports say that about two months after transplant, the alpha-beta T cells came out of several hundred graft clones that had expanded. Some patients showed high day-60 TCRbeta diversity, which derived from surviving recipient T cells and thymic progenitors. A year post-transplant, T-cell counts and diversity derived mostly from newly produced T cells.

Trimming took 6 bases from V and 7 from J, leaving 19 bases between them. CDR3 length equals 15 residues. The specimen comprised PBMCs, mostly from graft donor cells, sampled 360 days after TCRalphabeta/CD19-depleted stem cell transplant. The sequence was obtained from a boy younger than two who had a stem cell transplant for Wiskott-Aldrich syndrome, so the T cells may come from the graft donor. The V gene is TRBV12-3 or TRBV12-4, the J gene TRBJ2-1; D gene unclear. The CDR3 coding sequence is TGTGCCAGCAGCTGGACCTCAAGCACGGGTAATGAGCAGTTCTTC. It yields the protein CASSWTSSTGNEQFF.